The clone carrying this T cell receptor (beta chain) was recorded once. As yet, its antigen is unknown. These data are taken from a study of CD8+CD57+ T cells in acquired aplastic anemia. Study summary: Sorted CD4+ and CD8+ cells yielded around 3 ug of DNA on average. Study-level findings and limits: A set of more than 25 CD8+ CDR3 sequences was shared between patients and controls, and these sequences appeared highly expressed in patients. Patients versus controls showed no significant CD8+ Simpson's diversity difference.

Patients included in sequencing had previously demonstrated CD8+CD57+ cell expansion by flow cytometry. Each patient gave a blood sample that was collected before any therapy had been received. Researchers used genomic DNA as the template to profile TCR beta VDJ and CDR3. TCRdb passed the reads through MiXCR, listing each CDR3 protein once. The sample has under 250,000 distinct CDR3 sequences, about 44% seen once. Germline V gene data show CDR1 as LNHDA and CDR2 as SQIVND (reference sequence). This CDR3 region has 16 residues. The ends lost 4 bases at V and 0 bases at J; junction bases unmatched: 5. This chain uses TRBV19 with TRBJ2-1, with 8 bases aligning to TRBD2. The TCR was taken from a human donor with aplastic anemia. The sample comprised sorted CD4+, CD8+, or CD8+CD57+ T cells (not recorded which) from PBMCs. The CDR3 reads CASSTQRGSSYNEQFF. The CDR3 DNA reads TGTGCCAGTAGTACCCAGCGGGGGAGCTCCTACAATGAGCAGTTCTTC.